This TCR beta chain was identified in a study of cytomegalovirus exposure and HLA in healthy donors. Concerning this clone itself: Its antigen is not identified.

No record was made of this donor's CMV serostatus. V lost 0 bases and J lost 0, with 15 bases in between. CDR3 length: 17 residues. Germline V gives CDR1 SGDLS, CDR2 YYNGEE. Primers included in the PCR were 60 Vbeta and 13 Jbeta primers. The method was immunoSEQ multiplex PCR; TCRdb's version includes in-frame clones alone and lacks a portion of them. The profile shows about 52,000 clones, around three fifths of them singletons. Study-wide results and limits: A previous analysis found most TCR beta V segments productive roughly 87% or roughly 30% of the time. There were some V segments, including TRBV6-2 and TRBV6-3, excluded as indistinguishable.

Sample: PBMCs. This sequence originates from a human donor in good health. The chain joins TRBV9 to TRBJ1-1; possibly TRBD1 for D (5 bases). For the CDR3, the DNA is TGTGCCAGCAGCGTAGCTCAGGGCCTGGGAATGAACACTGAAGCTTTCTTT. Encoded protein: CASSVAQGLGMNTEAFF.